This T cell receptor beta chain was recovered during a study of T cells in Graves' hyperthyroidism and ophthalmopathy. The study's findings and limits: Most clonotypes that expanded in the thyroid above 0.001 also showed up in blood.

The germline V gene encodes CDR1 KGHSH and CDR2 LQKENI. V lost 6 bases and J 7 bases, leaving 18 bases between the germline ends. The CDR3 has 15 amino acids. This clonotype was picked up many times. Antigen: not known. Amplified regions were TCR beta CDR3 sequences from RNA transcripts. Initially, a first-round RT-PCR of the TCR CDR3 employed the HTBI primer set. TCRdb analysed the multiplex PCR reads with MiXCR anew, one entry per CDR3 protein. The sample contains over 150,000 distinct CDR3 sequences, 17% of which appear only once. Lactation, pregnancy, other autoimmune disease or uncontrolled infection led to exclusion of patients. Fresh 10 ml peripheral blood yielded PBMCs.

The clonotype was recovered from a woman between 50 and 59 years old with Graves' hyperthyroidism. The chain links TRBV18 to TRBJ2-2; possibly TRBD1 for D (7 bases). Sequenced input: blood. Here the CDR3 DNA reads TGTGCCAGCTCCAACAACGGAGGGGGCAACGGGGAGCTGTTTTTT. Its translation is CASSNNGGGNGELFF.